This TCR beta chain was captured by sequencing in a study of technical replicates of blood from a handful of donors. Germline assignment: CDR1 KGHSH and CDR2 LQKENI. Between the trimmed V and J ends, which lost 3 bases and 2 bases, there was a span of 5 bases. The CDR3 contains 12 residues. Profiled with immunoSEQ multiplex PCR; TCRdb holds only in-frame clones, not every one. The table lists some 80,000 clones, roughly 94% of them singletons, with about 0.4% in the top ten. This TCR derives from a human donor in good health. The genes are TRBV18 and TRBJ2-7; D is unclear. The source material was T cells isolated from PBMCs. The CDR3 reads CASSPRAYEQYF. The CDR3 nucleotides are TGTGCCAGCTCACCTCGGGCCTACGAGCAGTACTTC. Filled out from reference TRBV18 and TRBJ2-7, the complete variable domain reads NAGVMQNPRHLVRRRGQEARLRCSPMKGHSHVYWYRQLPEEGLKFMVYLQKENIIDESGMPKERFSAEFPKEGPSILRIQQVVRGDSAAYFCASSPRAYEQYFGPGTRLTVT.